This paragraph reports one TCR beta chain. The table lists this clonotype with many counts. It lacks a known antigen. Per-base quality was not reported, and no clone a single base away is much larger than it. This sample was included in a study of T cells in Graves' hyperthyroidism and ophthalmopathy (dated by TCRdb to 2018 to 2020). Describing the broader study: Peripheral blood was collected at initial diagnosis, before any treatment. The 75 to 100 discovery patients were randomly split 7:3 into training and test sets. In addition, the study compared T-cell repertoires in thyroid tissue and in blood from over 5 Graves' hyperthyroidism patients. Once sampling was done, hyperthyroidism patients were given methimazole at a starting dose of 30 mg daily, whereas ophthalmopathy patients were given high-dose intravenous methylprednisolone. The paper reports TCR Vbeta CDR3 sequencing of some 140 peripheral blood samples: fewer than 50 ophthalmopathy, fewer than 80 hyperthyroidism and some 17 progressor patients. A discovery cohort of about a hundred patients, 43 with Graves' ophthalmopathy and more than 55 with stable Graves' hyperthyroidism, was used to find distinguishing TCR V-J signatures. Prospective prediction of ophthalmopathy was tested in an independent validation cohort of 18 to 20 hyperthyroidism patients and some 17 patients who later progressed to ophthalmopathy.

Results the study describes overall, beyond this receptor: In validation, the model predicted progression to ophthalmopathy a median of 6.5 months before onset, with 70% to 71% sensitivity and just under 75% specificity. No statistical method was used to fix the sample size in advance, and group allocation was not hidden from the investigators. A model built on a 13 V-J signature distinguished ophthalmopathy from stable hyperthyroidism, reaching over 85% sensitivity and about 81% specificity in cross-validation and 80%/75% in testing. Most expanded thyroid clonotypes (frequency above 0.001) were also detected in blood, a finding suggesting that blood repertoires may reflect thyroid immune responses.

The TCR beta CDR3 regions were amplified from the RNA transcripts. The first round of RT-PCR for the TCR CDR3 was performed with the HTBI primer set and the Qiagen OneStep RT-PCR kit. The libraries were constructed in a second round of multiplex PCR and then size-selected and purified. Sequencing of the libraries was done on an Illumina HiSeq2000 using paired-end 100 bp reads. The authors processed their data as follows. Raw data were processed with SOAPnuke, discarding reads with adapters, uncalled bases, mean Phred below 15, or no exact constant-primer or identifier match. COPE v1.2.5 was used to merge the high-quality paired reads, and each unique nucleotide sequence was defined as a clonotype. Clonotypes were aligned to IMGT TRBV, TRBD and TRBJ reference segments using MiTCR v1.1. Only V-J combinations with frequency above 0.0001, covering about 99% of repertoires, were analysed. The TCS score was defined as the ratio of F50 (clonal expansion) to E x V (chaos), calculated using BLOSUM62-based TCRdist between CDR3 peptides within each V-J. Welch's t-statistics and random forest reduced roughly 540 V-J features to fewer than 15, which were used in a naive Bayes classifier (R e1071). TCRdb redid the processing of the public reads, applying fastp at Q25 and MiXCR, and retained in-frame beta chains. All rows with the same CDR3 protein become a single entry with the most common DNA and genes. For this entry, the V and J calls and clone size follow TCRdb and not the study's own pipeline. The sample records about 360,000 distinct CDR3 sequences, 13% of which are singletons. The ten largest clones represent about 9.1% of the sample.

From the cysteine up to the phenylalanine, the CDR3 has a length of 15 residues. The CDR3 DNA has 45 bases and is translated from base 1. The V and J ends are trimmed by 4 bases and 0 bases, leaving 10 bases between them. As encoded in the germline V gene, CDR1 is SGHNT while CDR2 is YENEEA. Graves' hyperthyroidism was defined as stable when no progression to ophthalmopathy occurred over 18 months of follow-up. The hyperthyroidism patients were between 18 and 65 years old and newly diagnosed, with a disease duration of less than 2 months. Any patient with an uncontrolled infection, another autoimmune disease, pregnancy or lactation was excluded. Clinical symptoms, serum thyroxine and TRAb, thyroid ultrasound, and orbital computed tomography formed the basis for the diagnoses. PBMCs were isolated from more than 8 ml of fresh peripheral blood by Ficoll-Paque density gradient centrifugation. Trizol reagent was used to extract total RNA, and RNA quality was then checked on an Agilent 2100 Bioanalyzer.

The sequence links TRBV11-3 to TRBJ2-1; no confident D gene assignment can be made. Sequenced material: blood. The sequence was collected from a woman younger than 30 with Graves' hyperthyroidism. The DNA sequence is given as TGTGCCAGCAGCTCCCCCCGTCGCTCCTACAATGAGCAGTTCTTC. It translates to CASSSPRRSYNEQFF.